This T cell receptor beta chain originates from a study of PD-1 blockade in classical Hodgkin lymphoma. Looking at the study overall: Patients were dosed intravenously with nivolumab at 3 mg/kg every 2 weeks. Findings and caveats of the study: By C4D1 there was a significant rise in CD4+ TCR diversity but not in CD8+ TCR diversity. Patients were excluded if nivolumab began under 1 year after ASCT (the autologous transplant).

All trial patients relapsed after autologous stem cell transplantation. Reported best responses ranged across complete response, partial response or progressive disease. Germline V lookup: CDR1 SGHRS, CDR2 YFSETQ. This CDR3 is 14 amino acids long. The V and J ends lost 3 bases and 0 bases respectively, with 8 bases between them. As concerns this clone: No antigen is known for it.

Assay: immunoSEQ multiplex PCR; the TCRdb copy retains only in-frame clones and omits some. In the table there are roughly 61,000 clones, around 87% of which are singletons. This TCR was sampled from a human donor with classical Hodgkin lymphoma. The sequencing here drew on peripheral blood mononuclear cells (PBMCs), taken at baseline. This chain links TRBV5-1 with TRBJ2-3, with a possible D match to TRBD1 (6 bases). For the CDR3, the DNA is TGCGCCAGCAGCTCGGACAGTAGCACAGATACGCAGTATTTT. Translation gives CASSSDSSTDTQYF. The variable domain in full, with the rest retrieved from reference TRBV5-1 and TRBJ2-3, is KAGVTQTPRYLIKTRGQQVTLSCSPISGHRSVSWYQQTPGQGLQFLFEYFSETQRNKGNFPGRFSGRQFSNSRSEMNVSTLELGDSALYLCASSSDSSTDTQYFGPGTRLTVL.